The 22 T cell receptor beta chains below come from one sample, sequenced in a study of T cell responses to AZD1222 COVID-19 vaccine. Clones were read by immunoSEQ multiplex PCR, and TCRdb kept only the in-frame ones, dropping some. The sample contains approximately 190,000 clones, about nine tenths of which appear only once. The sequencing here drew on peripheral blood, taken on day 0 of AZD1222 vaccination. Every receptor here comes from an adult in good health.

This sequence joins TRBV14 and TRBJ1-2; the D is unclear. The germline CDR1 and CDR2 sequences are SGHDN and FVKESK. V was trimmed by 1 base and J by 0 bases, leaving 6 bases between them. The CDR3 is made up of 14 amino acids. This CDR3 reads CASSQGGTNYGYTF. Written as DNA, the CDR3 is TGTGCCAGCAGCCAAGGCGGTACTAACTATGGCTACACCTTC.

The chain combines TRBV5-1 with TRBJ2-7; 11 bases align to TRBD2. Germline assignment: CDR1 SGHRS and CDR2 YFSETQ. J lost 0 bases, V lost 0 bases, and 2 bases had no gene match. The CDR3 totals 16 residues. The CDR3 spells CASSLAGLAVSYEQYF. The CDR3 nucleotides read TGCGCCAGCAGCTTGGCGGGACTAGCGGTCTCCTACGAGCAGTACTTC.

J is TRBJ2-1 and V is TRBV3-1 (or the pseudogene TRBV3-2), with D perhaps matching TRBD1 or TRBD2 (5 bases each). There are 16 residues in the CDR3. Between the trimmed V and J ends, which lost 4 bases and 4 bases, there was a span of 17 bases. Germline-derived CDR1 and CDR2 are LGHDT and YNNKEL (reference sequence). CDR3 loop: CASSRGRQRRYNEQFF. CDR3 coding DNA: TGTGCCAGCAGCCGAGGGCGACAGCGGCGTTACAATGAGCAGTTCTTC.

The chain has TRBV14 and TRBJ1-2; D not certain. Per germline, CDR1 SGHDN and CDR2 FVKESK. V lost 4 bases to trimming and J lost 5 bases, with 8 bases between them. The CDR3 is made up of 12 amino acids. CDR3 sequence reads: CASSPSGYGYTF. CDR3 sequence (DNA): TGTGCCAGCAGCCCCTCGGGGTATGGCTACACCTTC.

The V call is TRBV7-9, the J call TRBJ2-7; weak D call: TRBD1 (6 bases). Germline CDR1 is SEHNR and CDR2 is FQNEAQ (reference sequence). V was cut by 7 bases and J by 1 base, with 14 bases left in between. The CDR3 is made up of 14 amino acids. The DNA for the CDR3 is TGTGCCAGCACCCACCAGGGGTCATCCTACGAGCAGTACTTC. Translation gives CASTHQGSSYEQYF.

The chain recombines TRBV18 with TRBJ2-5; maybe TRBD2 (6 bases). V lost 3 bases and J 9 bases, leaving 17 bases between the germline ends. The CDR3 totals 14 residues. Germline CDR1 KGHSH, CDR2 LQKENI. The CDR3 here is CASSPGRPRSAQYF. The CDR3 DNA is TGTGCCAGCTCACCTGGGAGGCCCCGGTCGGCCCAGTACTTC.

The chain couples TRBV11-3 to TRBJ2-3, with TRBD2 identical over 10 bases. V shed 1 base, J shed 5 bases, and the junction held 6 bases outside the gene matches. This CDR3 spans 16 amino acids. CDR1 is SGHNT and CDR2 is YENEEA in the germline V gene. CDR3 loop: CASSLVLSGGIDTQYF. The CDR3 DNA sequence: TGTGCCAGCAGCTTAGTTCTTAGCGGGGGGATAGATACGCAGTATTTT.

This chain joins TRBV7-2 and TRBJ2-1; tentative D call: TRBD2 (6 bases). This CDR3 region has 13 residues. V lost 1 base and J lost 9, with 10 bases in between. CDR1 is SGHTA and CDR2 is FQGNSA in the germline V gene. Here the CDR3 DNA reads TGTGCCAGCAGCTTAGGTGTCGGGGGTGAGCAGTTCTTC. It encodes CASSLGVGGEQFF.

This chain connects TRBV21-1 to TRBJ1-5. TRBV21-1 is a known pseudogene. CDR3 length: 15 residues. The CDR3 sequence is CASSKERGPLWSQHF. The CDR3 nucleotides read TGTGCCAGCAGCAAAGAGAGGGGCCCTCTATGGTCCCAGCATTTT.

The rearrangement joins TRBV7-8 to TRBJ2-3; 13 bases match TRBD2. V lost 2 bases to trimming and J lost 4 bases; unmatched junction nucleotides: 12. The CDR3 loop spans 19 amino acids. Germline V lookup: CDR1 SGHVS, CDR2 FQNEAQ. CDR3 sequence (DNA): TGTGCCAGCAGCTTACCCCAGACTAGCGGGGGGCCGAGAGCAGATACGCAGTATTTT. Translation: CASSLPQTSGGPRADTQYF.

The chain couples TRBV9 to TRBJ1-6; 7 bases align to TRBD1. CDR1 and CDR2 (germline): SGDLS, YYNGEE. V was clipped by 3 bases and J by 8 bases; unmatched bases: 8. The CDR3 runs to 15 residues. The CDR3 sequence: CASSGGGSVDSPLHF. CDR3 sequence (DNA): TGTGCCAGCAGCGGAGGGGGCTCGGTCGATTCACCCCTCCACTTT.

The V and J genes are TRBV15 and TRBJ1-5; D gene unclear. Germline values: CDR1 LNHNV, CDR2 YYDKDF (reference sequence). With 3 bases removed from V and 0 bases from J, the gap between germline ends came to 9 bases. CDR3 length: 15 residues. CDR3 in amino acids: CATSRGLVSNQPQHF. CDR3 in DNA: TGTGCCACCAGCAGGGGCCTGGTTAGCAATCAGCCCCAGCATTTT.

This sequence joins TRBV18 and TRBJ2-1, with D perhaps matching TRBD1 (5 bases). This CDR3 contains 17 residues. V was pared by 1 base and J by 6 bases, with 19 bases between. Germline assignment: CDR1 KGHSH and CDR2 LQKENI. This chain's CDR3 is CASSPQSVQVGPNEQFF. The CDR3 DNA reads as TGTGCCAGCTCACCACAATCCGTACAGGTTGGGCCCAATGAGCAGTTCTTC.

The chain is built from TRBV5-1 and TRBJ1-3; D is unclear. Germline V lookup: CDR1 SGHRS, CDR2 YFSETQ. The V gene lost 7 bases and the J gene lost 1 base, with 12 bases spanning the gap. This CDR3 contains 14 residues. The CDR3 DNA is TGCGCCAGCCAGGCCGGTTCTTCTGGAAACACCATATATTTT. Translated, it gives CASQAGSSGNTIYF. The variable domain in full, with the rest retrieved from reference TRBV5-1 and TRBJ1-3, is KAGVTQTPRYLIKTRGQQVTLSCSPISGHRSVSWYQQTPGQGLQFLFEYFSETQRNKGNFPGRFSGRQFSNSRSEMNVSTLELGDSALYLCASQAGSSGNTIYFGEGSWLTVV.

The CDR3: CASSWSVGPQETQYF. CDR3 coding DNA: TGTGCCAGCAGCTGGAGCGTAGGGCCCCAAGAGACCCAGTACTTC. The chain has TRBV7-3 and TRBJ2-5; D remains ambiguous. This CDR3 comprises 15 residues. Trimming removed 4 bases at V and 1 base at J, with 13 bases between. Germline CDR1 and CDR2: SGHTA and FQGTGA.

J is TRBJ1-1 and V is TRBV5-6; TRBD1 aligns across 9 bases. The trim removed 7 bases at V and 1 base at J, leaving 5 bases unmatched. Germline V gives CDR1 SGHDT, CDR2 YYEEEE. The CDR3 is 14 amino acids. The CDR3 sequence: CASGGTGRNTEAFF. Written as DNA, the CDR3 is TGTGCCAGCGGAGGGACAGGGCGGAACACTGAAGCTTTCTTT.

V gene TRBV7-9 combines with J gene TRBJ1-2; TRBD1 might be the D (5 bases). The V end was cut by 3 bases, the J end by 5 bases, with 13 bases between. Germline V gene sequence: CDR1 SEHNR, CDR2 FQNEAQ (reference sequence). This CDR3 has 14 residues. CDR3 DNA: TGTGCCAGCAGCTTGGACGAGGGGAAATATGGCTACACCTTC. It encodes CASSLDEGKYGYTF.

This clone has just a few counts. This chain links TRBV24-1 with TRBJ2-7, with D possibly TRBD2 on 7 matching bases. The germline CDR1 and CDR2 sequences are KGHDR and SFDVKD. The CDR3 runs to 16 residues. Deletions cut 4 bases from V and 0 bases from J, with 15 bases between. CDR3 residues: CATSDAGEGNSYEQYF. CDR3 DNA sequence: TGTGCCACCAGTGACGCAGGGGAGGGGAACTCCTACGAGCAGTACTTC.

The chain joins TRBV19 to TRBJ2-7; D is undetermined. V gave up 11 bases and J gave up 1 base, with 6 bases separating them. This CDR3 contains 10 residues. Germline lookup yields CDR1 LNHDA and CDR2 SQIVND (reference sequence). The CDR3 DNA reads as TGTGCCGACGGGTCCTACGAGCAGTACTTC. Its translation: CADGSYEQYF.

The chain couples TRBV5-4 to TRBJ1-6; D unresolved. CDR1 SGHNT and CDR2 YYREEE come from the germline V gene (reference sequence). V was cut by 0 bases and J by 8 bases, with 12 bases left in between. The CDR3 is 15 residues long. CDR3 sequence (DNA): TGTGCCAGCAGCTTGGAGGTAGGAGAGGATTCACCCCTCCACTTT. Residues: CASSLEVGEDSPLHF.

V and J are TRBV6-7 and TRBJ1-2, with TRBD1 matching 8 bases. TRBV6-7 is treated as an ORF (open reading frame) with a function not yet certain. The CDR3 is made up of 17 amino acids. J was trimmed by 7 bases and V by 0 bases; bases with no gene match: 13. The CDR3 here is CASSYSTPGGPRCGYTF. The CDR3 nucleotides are TGTGCCAGCAGTTACTCGACCCCAGGGGGCCCTCGGTGTGGCTACACCTTC.

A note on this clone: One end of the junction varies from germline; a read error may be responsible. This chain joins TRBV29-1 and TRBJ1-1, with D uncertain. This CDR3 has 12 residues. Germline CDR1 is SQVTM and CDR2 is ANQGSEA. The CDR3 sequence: CSAERWDTEAFF. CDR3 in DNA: TGCAGCGCTGAAAGGTGGGACACTGAAGCTTTCTTT.